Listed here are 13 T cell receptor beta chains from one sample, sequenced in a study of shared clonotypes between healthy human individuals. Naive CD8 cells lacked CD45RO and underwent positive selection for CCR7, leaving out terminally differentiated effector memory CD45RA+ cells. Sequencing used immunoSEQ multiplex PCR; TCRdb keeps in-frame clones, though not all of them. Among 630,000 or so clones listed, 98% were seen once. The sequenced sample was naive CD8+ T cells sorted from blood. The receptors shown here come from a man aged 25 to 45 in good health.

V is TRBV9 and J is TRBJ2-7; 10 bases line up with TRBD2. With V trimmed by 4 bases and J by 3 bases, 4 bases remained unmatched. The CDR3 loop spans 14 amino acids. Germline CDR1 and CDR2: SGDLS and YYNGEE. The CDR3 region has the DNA TGTGCCAGCAGCCCCGGGACTAGCGACTACGAGCAGTACTTC. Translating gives CASSPGTSDYEQYF.

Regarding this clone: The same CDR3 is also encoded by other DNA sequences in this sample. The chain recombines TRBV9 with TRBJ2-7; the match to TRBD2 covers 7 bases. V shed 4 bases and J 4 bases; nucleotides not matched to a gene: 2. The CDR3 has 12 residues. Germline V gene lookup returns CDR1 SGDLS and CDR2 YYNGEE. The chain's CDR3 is CASSPGGYEQYF. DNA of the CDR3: TGTGCCAGCAGCCCGGGGGGTTACGAGCAGTACTTC.

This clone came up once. CDR3 residues: CASSDLSTSENEQFF. Here the CDR3 DNA reads TGTGCCAGCAGTGATTTGTCTACTAGCGAGAATGAGCAGTTCTTC. The V gene is TRBV25-1, the J gene TRBJ2-1; TRBD2 aligns across 7 bases. The V segment lost 3 bases and the J segment 7 bases; nucleotides outside the gene matches: 9. The V gene's germline CDR1 is MGHDK and CDR2 SYGVNS. The CDR3 runs 15 residues.

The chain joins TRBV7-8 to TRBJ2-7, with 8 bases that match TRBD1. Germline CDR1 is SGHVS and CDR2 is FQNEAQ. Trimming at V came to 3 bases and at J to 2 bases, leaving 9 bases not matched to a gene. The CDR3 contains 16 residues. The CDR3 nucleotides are TGTGCCAGCAGCTTCCCCCAGGGGGCGGGCACCTACGAGCAGTACTTC. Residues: CASSFPQGAGTYEQYF.

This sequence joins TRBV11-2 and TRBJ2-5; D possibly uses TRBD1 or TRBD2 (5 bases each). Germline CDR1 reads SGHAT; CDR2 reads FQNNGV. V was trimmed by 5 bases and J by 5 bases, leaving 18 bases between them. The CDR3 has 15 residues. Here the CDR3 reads CASSPEGRARETQYF. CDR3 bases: TGTGCCAGCAGCCCCGAGGGCAGGGCTAGGGAGACCCAGTACTTC.

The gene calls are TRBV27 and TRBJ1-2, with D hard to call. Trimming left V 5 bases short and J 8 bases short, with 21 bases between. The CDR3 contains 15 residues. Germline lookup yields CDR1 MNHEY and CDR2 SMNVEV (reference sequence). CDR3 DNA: TGTGCCAGCAGTCCCATATCCGGCGGTTTGGGGGGCTACACCTTC. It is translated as CASSPISGGLGGYTF.

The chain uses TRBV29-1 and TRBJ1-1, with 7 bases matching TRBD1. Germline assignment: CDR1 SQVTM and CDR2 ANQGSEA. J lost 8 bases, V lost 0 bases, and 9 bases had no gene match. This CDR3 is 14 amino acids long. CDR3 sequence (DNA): TGCAGCGTTGAAGATCTCGGAGCAGGGGGGGAAGCTTTCTTT. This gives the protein CSVEDLGAGGEAFF.

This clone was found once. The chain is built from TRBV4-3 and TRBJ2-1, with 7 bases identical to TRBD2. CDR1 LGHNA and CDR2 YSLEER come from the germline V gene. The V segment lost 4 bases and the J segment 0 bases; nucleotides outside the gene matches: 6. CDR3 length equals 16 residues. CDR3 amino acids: CASSRNGRDSYNEQFF. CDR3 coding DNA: TGCGCCAGCAGCCGAAATGGGAGGGACTCCTACAATGAGCAGTTCTTC.

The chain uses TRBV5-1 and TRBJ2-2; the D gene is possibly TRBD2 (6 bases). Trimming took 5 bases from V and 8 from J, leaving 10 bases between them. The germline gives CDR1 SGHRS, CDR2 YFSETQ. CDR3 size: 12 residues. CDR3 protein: CASSPGGGELFF. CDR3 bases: TGCGCCAGCAGTCCCGGGGGAGGGGAGCTGTTTTTT.

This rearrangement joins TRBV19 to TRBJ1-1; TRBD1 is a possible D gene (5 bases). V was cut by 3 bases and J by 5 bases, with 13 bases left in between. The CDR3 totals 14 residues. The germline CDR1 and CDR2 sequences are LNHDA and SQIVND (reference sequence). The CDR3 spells CASSMEGLGTEAFF. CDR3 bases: TGTGCCAGTAGTATGGAGGGACTTGGTACTGAAGCTTTCTTT.

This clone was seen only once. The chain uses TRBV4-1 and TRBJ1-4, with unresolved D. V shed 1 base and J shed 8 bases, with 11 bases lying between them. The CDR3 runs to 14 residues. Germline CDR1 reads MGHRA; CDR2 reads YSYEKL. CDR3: CASSQATGEEKLFF. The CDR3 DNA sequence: TGCGCCAGCAGCCAAGCCACGGGAGAGGAAAAACTGTTTTTT.

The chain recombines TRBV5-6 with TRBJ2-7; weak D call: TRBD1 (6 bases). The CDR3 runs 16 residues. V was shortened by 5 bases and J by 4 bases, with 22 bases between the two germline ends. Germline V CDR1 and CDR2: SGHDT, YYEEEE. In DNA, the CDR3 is TGTGCCAGCAGTGAAGGACAGCTCAGTTTGGGTTACGAGCAGTACTTC. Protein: CASSEGQLSLGYEQYF.

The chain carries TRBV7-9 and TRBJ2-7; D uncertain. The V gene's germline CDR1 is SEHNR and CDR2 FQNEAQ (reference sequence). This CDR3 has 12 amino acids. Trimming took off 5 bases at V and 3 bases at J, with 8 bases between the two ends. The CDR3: CASSQPGYEQYF. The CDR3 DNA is TGTGCCAGCAGCCAACCTGGCTACGAGCAGTACTTC.